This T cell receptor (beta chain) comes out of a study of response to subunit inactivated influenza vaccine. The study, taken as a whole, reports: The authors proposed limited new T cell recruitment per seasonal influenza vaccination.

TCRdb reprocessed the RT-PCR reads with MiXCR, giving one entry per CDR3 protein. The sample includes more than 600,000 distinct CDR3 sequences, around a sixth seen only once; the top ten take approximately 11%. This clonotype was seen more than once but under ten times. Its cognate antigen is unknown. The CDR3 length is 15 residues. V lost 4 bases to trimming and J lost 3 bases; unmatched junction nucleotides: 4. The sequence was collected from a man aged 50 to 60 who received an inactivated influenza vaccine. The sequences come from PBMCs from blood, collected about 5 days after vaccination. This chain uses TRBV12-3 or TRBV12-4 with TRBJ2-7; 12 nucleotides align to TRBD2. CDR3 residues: CASSSRTSGIYEQYF. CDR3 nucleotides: TGTGCCAGCAGTTCGAGGACTAGCGGGATCTACGAGCAGTACTTC.